Presented here are 29 T cell receptor beta chains from one specimen sequenced in a study of cytomegalovirus exposure and HLA in healthy donors. The PCR used 60 Vbeta and 13 Jbeta primers. Using immunoSEQ multiplex PCR, the repertoire was profiled, and TCRdb retains in-frame clones only, with some absent. The sample shows more than 35,000 clones, around 50% of them seen only once. The sample consisted of PBMCs. Receptors were obtained from a woman aged 40 to 50 in good health and CMV-seropositive.

The chain links TRBV4-1 to TRBJ2-3, with D maybe TRBD2 (5 bases). Germline CDR1 is MGHRA and CDR2 is YSYEKL. The V gene lost 0 bases and the J gene lost 4 bases, with 8 bases spanning the gap. This CDR3 has 14 amino acids. CDR3 nucleotides: TGCGCCAGCAGCCAAGACTGGACTTCAGATACGCAGTATTTT. Residues: CASSQDWTSDTQYF.

In this sample, this clone turned up a few times. This rearrangement joins TRBV4-2 to TRBJ2-5; D might be TRBD1 (5 bases). The tail of the sequence fits TRBJ2-7 better, so the J call may be wrong. Germline V CDR1 and CDR2: LGHNA, YNFKEQ. This CDR3 contains 15 residues. Here the CDR3 DNA reads TGTGCCAGCAGCCAAGATACGTCAGGGTTAGGCGAGCAGTACTTC. Amino acid sequence: CASSQDTSGLGEQYF.

This clone has more than one count but fewer than ten. The chain combines TRBV4-2 with TRBJ2-2; 11 nucleotides align to TRBD2. Germline V gives CDR1 LGHNA, CDR2 YNFKEQ. The CDR3 is 18 residues long. The junction had 12 bases not matched to a gene; V was cut back by 2 bases and J by 7 bases. This CDR3 is CASSQPLAGAQRGGELFF. The CDR3 region has the DNA TGTGCCAGCAGCCAACCACTAGCGGGGGCACAACGAGGCGGGGAGCTGTTTTTT.

The sample holds one count of this clone. The rearrangement links TRBV2 to TRBJ2-1, with D uncertain. This CDR3 spans 14 amino acids. CDR1 is SNHLY and CDR2 is FYNNEI in the germline V gene. Trimming stripped 4 bases from V and 0 bases from J, with 7 bases between. The CDR3 DNA sequence: TGTGCCAGCAGTGCAAAGAGCTCCTACAATGAGCAGTTCTTC. Its translation is CASSAKSSYNEQFF.

This clone was observed a handful of times. The rearrangement links TRBV29-1 to TRBJ2-3; TRBD1 might be the D (5 bases). There are 15 residues in the CDR3. V was cut by 2 bases and J by 2 bases, with 14 bases left in between. The germline V gene encodes CDR1 SQVTM and CDR2 ANQGSEA. DNA of the CDR3: TGCAGCGTTGAAAGGGGAAACTTGGTCACAGATACGCAGTATTTT. Its translation is CSVERGNLVTDTQYF.

The chain has TRBV5-8 and TRBJ1-5; D gene ambiguous. Germline V gene sequence: CDR1 SGHTS, CDR2 YDEGEE. The CDR3 contains 14 residues. Trimming pared 2 bases from V and 0 bases from J, leaving 6 bases between. CDR3 in DNA: TGTGCCAGCAGCTTCTTATTTAGCAATCAGCCCCAGCATTTT. Translating gives CASSFLFSNQPQHF.

The V call is TRBV7-8, the J call TRBJ1-1; 7 bases match TRBD1. Losses at the gene ends were 1 base for V and 7 bases for J; bases not matched to a gene: 3. This CDR3 has 13 amino acids. The germline V gene has CDR1 SGHVS and CDR2 FQNEAQ. CDR3 protein: CASSLVQGDEAFF. CDR3 in DNA: TGTGCCAGCAGCTTAGTCCAGGGGGATGAAGCTTTCTTT. The full variable domain, completed using reference TRBV7-8 and TRBJ1-1, is GAGVSQSPRYKVAKRGQDVALRCDPISGHVSLFWYQQALGQGPEFLTYFQNEAQLDKSGLPSDRFFAERPEGSVSTLKIQRTQQEDSAVYLCASSLVQGDEAFFGQGTRLTVV.

CDR3 sequence reads: CASSYRGSTDTQYF. The DNA of the CDR3 is TGTGCCAGCAGTTACCGCGGGAGCACAGATACGCAGTATTTT. The V call is TRBV6-5, the J call TRBJ2-3, with D possibly TRBD2 on 5 matching bases. This CDR3 is built from 14 residues. Germline V gene sequence: CDR1 MNHEY, CDR2 SVGAGI. V shed 2 bases and J shed 0 bases, with 6 bases lying between them.

The chain links TRBV14 to TRBJ2-3, with D maybe TRBD2 (6 bases). V was cut by 0 bases and J by 2 bases, with 9 bases left in between. CDR3 length: 15 amino acids. Germline V CDR1 and CDR2: SGHDN, FVKESK. The CDR3 DNA sequence: TGTGCCAGCAGCCAAGACTGGCGGGACACAGATACGCAGTATTTT. This sequence encodes CASSQDWRDTDTQYF.

The chain uses TRBV28 and TRBJ2-6; D gene ambiguous. Germline V gene lookup returns CDR1 MDHEN and CDR2 SYDVKM. The V and J ends lost 6 bases and 0 bases respectively, with 9 bases between them. This CDR3 is built from 15 residues. Written as DNA, the CDR3 is TGTGCCAGCAGGGCCGACATCTCTGGGGCCAACGTCCTGACTTTC. Translation gives CASRADISGANVLTF.

On this clone: Compared with germline, one end of the junction differs, possibly owing to a read error. V and J are TRBV7-7 and TRBJ2-5; 11 bases map to TRBD2. The CDR3 runs to 15 residues. Germline V gene lookup returns CDR1 SSHAT and CDR2 FNYEAQ (reference sequence). CDR3 in amino acids: CASSTGLADQETQYF. Here the CDR3 DNA reads TGTGCTAGCAGCACGGGACTAGCGGACCAAGAGACCCAGTACTTC.

This clone was seen a few times. This rearrangement joins TRBV9 to TRBJ1-2; 9 nucleotides agree with TRBD1. V dropped 4 bases and J dropped 5; count of bases not matched to a gene: 9. In germline, CDR1 is SGDLS, CDR2 YYNGEE. The CDR3 length is 15 residues. This CDR3 reads CASSSGQGYGYGYTF. CDR3 nucleotide sequence: TGTGCCAGCAGCTCCGGACAGGGGTATGGTTATGGCTACACCTTC.

This clone came up a few times. The chain uses TRBV2 and TRBJ2-5; 9 nucleotides match TRBD1. Trimming cost V 6 bases and J 11 bases; bases outside gene matches: 13. Germline CDR1 and CDR2: SNHLY and FYNNEI. The CDR3 totals 14 residues. The CDR3, as DNA: TGTGCCAGCAGCGGGGGACAGGGCTCTTTTCCACAGTACTTC. It yields the protein CASSGGQGSFPQYF.

A few counts support this clone. The chain carries TRBV2 and TRBJ2-2; TRBD2 matches at 13 bases. Trimming removed 7 bases from V and 0 bases from J; junction bases left unmatched: 2. Germline CDR1 and CDR2: SNHLY and FYNNEI. The CDR3 is made up of 16 amino acids. The DNA for the CDR3 is TGTGCCAGCACAGGACTAGCGGGGGCGAACACCGGGGAGCTGTTTTTT. Protein product: CASTGLAGANTGELFF.

V usage is TRBV28 and J usage is TRBJ1-5; possible D gene TRBD1, 6 bases. Trimming removed 6 bases at V and 4 bases at J, with 19 bases between. The CDR3 loop spans 16 amino acids. The V gene's germline CDR1 is MDHEN and CDR2 SYDVKM. This chain's CDR3 is CASSQRSGQRNQPQHF. The DNA of the CDR3 is TGTGCCAGCAGCCAAAGGTCGGGACAACGGAATCAGCCCCAGCATTTT.

In its sample, this clone was seen a few times. This chain uses TRBV6-5 with TRBJ1-3; tentatively, D is TRBD1 (5 bases). CDR1 MNHEY and CDR2 SVGAGI come from the germline V gene. Trimming left V 7 bases short and J 2 bases short, with 12 bases between. This CDR3 has 14 residues. CDR3 in amino acids: CASTSRAAGNTIYF. Written as DNA, the CDR3 is TGTGCCAGCACCAGCAGGGCCGCTGGAAACACCATATATTTT.

The rearrangement joins TRBV7-8 to TRBJ1-1; D ambiguous. CDR3 size: 12 residues. V dropped 5 bases and J dropped 6 bases, with 10 bases sitting between them. Germline values: CDR1 SGHVS, CDR2 FQNEAQ. In DNA form, the CDR3 reads TGTGCCAGCAGCCGAGAACGGGCTGAAGCTTTCTTT. This encodes CASSRERAEAFF.

The chain combines TRBV21-1 with TRBJ2-4; TRBD2 is taken as the D call from the table, unchecked against the DNA. TRBV21-1 is marked as a pseudogene. This CDR3 is 14 amino acids long. CDR3 protein: CASSTQRHINIQYF. CDR3 nucleotide sequence: TGTGCCAGCAGCACCCAGCGGCACATAAACATTCAGTACTTC.

This clone turned up a few times. The chain combines TRBV7-9 with TRBJ2-2, with D unresolved. From germline, CDR1 is SEHNR and CDR2 FQNEAQ (reference sequence). The CDR3 consists of 15 residues. Trimming pared 5 bases from V and 0 bases from J, leaving 10 bases between. In DNA form, the CDR3 reads TGTGCCAGCAGCCCACAGAACGCGAACACCGGGGAGCTGTTTTTT. Its protein product is CASSPQNANTGELFF.

This clone was found a few times. The rearrangement uses TRBV5-6 and TRBJ2-7; D perhaps matches TRBD2 (7 bases). From germline, CDR1 is SGHDT and CDR2 YYEEEE. The CDR3 consists of 14 residues. Trimming removed 1 base at V and 4 bases at J, with 12 bases between. The CDR3 sequence: CASSLIRGGYEQYF. Written as DNA, the CDR3 is TGTGCCAGCAGCTTGATCAGGGGAGGGTACGAGCAGTACTTC.

This clone was seen once. The CDR3 sequence is CASGGVGKNYGYTF. The CDR3 DNA reads as TGTGCCAGCGGAGGAGTCGGGAAGAACTATGGCTACACCTTC. The chain is built from TRBV7-2 and TRBJ1-2; D is ambiguous. V shed 8 bases and J shed 2 bases, with 15 bases lying between them. The CDR3 spans 14 residues. From germline, CDR1 is SGHTA and CDR2 FQGNSA.

The chain joins TRBV28 to TRBJ1-2, with 7 bases matching TRBD1. Germline V gives CDR1 MDHEN, CDR2 SYDVKM. The CDR3 contains 13 residues. V shed 8 bases, J shed 4 bases, and the junction held 7 bases outside the gene matches. The DNA for the CDR3 is TGTGCCAGCCGTATGACAGGGTCCTATGGCTACACCTTC. Translating gives CASRMTGSYGYTF.

This chain links TRBV30 with TRBJ1-6; D remains ambiguous. Germline CDR1 reads GTSNPN; CDR2 reads SVGIG (reference sequence). V was pared by 4 bases and J by 7 bases, with 14 bases between. This CDR3 spans 14 amino acids. CDR3 coding DNA: TGTGCCTGGACCTACGTGCCGCGGAATTCACCCCTCCACTTT. Translated, it gives CAWTYVPRNSPLHF.

The chain uses TRBV30 and TRBJ2-5; 8 bases line up with TRBD2. The CDR3 extends over 15 amino acids. V dropped 3 bases and J dropped 5; count of bases not matched to a gene: 11. CDR1 and CDR2 from the germline V gene are GTSNPN and SVGIG (reference sequence). This chain's CDR3 is CAWSTGRGGFETQYF. The CDR3 DNA follows: TGTGCCTGGAGCACCGGTCGGGGGGGCTTCGAGACCCAGTACTTC.

This chain links TRBV29-1 with TRBJ1-2; 7 bases agree with TRBD1. Per the germline V gene, CDR1 is SQVTM and CDR2 is ANQGSEA. Losses at the gene ends were 3 bases for V and 8 bases for J; bases not matched to a gene: 6. CDR3 length equals 12 residues. CDR3 DNA sequence: TGCAGCGTTGACGGACAGGACGAGGGCTACACCTTC. Translated, it gives CSVDGQDEGYTF.

The chain combines TRBV7-2 with TRBJ1-1; 9 nucleotides line up with TRBD1. The ends lost 2 bases at V and 1 base at J; junction bases unmatched: 2. From germline, CDR1 is SGHTA and CDR2 FQGNSA. The CDR3 has 15 amino acids. In nucleotides, the CDR3 is TGTGCCAGCAGCTTAACAGGGGGCAAGAACACTGAAGCTTTCTTT. It codes for CASSLTGGKNTEAFF.

This rearrangement joins TRBV2 to TRBJ2-1, with 11 bases that match TRBD2. The CDR3 spans 14 residues. The V and J ends lost 5 bases and 6 bases, in that order; junction bases with no gene match: 3. Germline V CDR1 and CDR2: SNHLY, FYNNEI. The CDR3 loop is CASSIGTSGNEQFF. CDR3 bases: TGTGCCAGCAGTATCGGGACTAGCGGCAATGAGCAGTTCTTC.

Of note for this clone: The sample contains more than one DNA sequence encoding this CDR3. V gene TRBV18 combines with J gene TRBJ2-7; 7 bases are shared with TRBD1. Germline trimming cut 6 bases from V and 0 bases from J; bases unmatched to any gene: 5. From germline, CDR1 is KGHSH and CDR2 LQKENI. CDR3 length: 14 amino acids. The CDR3 nucleotides read TGTGCCAGCTCTCGGGACAGAAGCTCCTACGAGCAGTACTTC. Translation: CASSRDRSSYEQYF.

The V and J genes are TRBV29-1 and TRBJ1-2, with 11 nucleotides matching TRBD1. The CDR3 contains 14 residues. The trim removed 4 bases at V and 4 bases at J, leaving 5 bases unmatched. Per the germline V gene, CDR1 is SQVTM and CDR2 is ANQGSEA. DNA for the CDR3: TGCAGCGTTGGGTCAGGACAGGGGGCCTATGGCTACACCTTC. It codes for CSVGSGQGAYGYTF. The full variable domain, with the rest looked up from reference TRBV29-1 and TRBJ1-2, is SAVISQKPSRDICQRGTSLTIQCQVDSQVTMMFWYRQQPGQSLTLIATANQGSEATYESGFVIDKFPISRPNLTFSTLTVSNMSPEDSSIYLCSVGSGQGAYGYTFGSGTRLTVV.